A single sample is the source of the 18 T cell receptor beta chains below, sequenced in a study of blood T cell repertoires in COVID-19. The assay was immunoSEQ multiplex PCR, and TCRdb's table has in-frame clones only and misses some. The repertoire holds approximately 39,000 clones, 85% to 95% seen once, with over 4% in the top ten. The sequencing sample was made of peripheral blood. These receptors were collected from a human donor with active COVID-19. The donor label of this sample is uncertain.

Worth noting for this clone: This sample includes further DNA sequences coding for the same CDR3. This chain connects TRBV6-5 to TRBJ2-7; 7 bases fit TRBD1. This CDR3 spans 15 amino acids. Germline CDR1 and CDR2: MNHEY and SVGAGI. Losses at the gene ends were 5 bases for V and 2 bases for J; bases not matched to a gene: 9. The CDR3 bases are TGTGCCAGCAGTCTCGTGACAGGGATTACCTACGAGCAGTACTTC. It encodes CASSLVTGITYEQYF.

The rearrangement links TRBV14 to TRBJ2-5; 7 bases fit TRBD2. Germline trimming cut 4 bases from V and 2 bases from J; bases unmatched to any gene: 13. The CDR3 consists of 17 residues. The germline V gene encodes CDR1 SGHDN and CDR2 FVKESK. CDR3 nucleotides: TGTGCCAGCAGCCGTTACCGAATTCTAGCGGAACAAGAGACCCAGTACTTC. Its protein product is CASSRYRILAEQETQYF.

This clone appeared once. This rearrangement joins TRBV12-3 or TRBV12-4 to TRBJ1-2; no reliable D call. V lost 2 bases and J 3 bases, leaving 4 bases between the germline ends. The CDR3 length is 12 residues. The CDR3 reads CASSLRDYGYTF. Here the CDR3 DNA reads TGTGCCAGCAGTTTACGGGACTATGGCTACACCTTC.

The chain joins TRBV7-9 to TRBJ2-5; 8 bases align to TRBD2. In germline, CDR1 is SEHNR, CDR2 FQNEAQ (reference sequence). The CDR3 loop spans 19 amino acids. The V and J ends lost 0 bases and 1 base, in that order; junction bases with no gene match: 13. CDR3 coding DNA: TGTGCCAGCAGCTTAGCTAGCGGGAATTACCTCAACTTCCAAGAGACCCAGTACTTC. This codes for CASSLASGNYLNFQETQYF.

The chain employs TRBV19 and TRBJ1-4; 9 nucleotides line up with TRBD1. Trimming removed 3 bases from V and 7 bases from J; junction bases left unmatched: 3. CDR1 and CDR2 from the germline V gene are LNHDA and SQIVND (reference sequence). This CDR3 has 14 residues. CDR3 sequence reads: CASSMGQGGEKLFF. Written as DNA, the CDR3 is TGTGCCAGTAGTATGGGACAGGGAGGTGAAAAACTGTTTTTT. The complete variable domain, with remaining parts taken from reference TRBV19 and TRBJ1-4, reads DGGITQSPKYLFRKEGQNVTLSCEQNLNHDAMYWYRQDPGQGLRLIYYSQIVNDFQKGDIAEGYSVSREKKESFPLTVTSAQKNPTAFYLCASSMGQGGEKLFFGSGTQLSVL.

The chain has TRBV28 and TRBJ2-5; 7 bases agree with TRBD1. V lost 6 bases to trimming and J lost 4 bases; unmatched junction nucleotides: 5. The CDR3 contains 13 residues. CDR1 and CDR2 (germline): MDHEN, SYDVKM. As DNA, the CDR3 is TGTGCCAGCAGGCTAACAGGGGTAGAGACCCAGTACTTC. Its protein is CASRLTGVETQYF. Full variable domain (outside the CDR3, taken from reference TRBV28 and TRBJ2-5): DVKVTQSSRYLVKRTGEKVFLECVQDMDHENMFWYRQDPGLGLRLIYFSYDVKMKEKGDIPEGYSVSREKKERFSLILESASTNQTSMYLCASRLTGVETQYFGPGTRLLVL.

The rearrangement links TRBV4-3 to TRBJ2-3; tentatively, D is TRBD1 (6 bases). Trimming pared 3 bases from V and 2 bases from J, leaving 15 bases between. The CDR3 length is 16 residues. Germline values: CDR1 LGHNA, CDR2 YSLEER. CDR3 bases: TGCGCCAGCAGCCAGGAGTACAGGGCCCCCACAGATACGCAGTATTTT. Its translation: CASSQEYRAPTDTQYF.

V and J are TRBV11-3 and TRBJ1-4, with D maybe TRBD1 (5 bases). The germline CDR1 and CDR2 sequences are SGHNT and YENEEA. V lost 7 bases, J lost 5 bases, and 14 bases lay in between. CDR3 length equals 14 residues. The CDR3 region is CASTQGHINEKLFF. Written as DNA, the CDR3 is TGTGCCAGCACCCAGGGCCACATAAATGAAAAACTGTTTTTT.

This sequence joins TRBV28 and TRBJ2-1, with 12 bases identical to TRBD2. Germline lookup yields CDR1 MDHEN and CDR2 SYDVKM. V trimming: 3 bases; J trimming: 7 bases; junction bases outside the gene matches: 4. There are 15 residues in the CDR3. The CDR3 spells CASSFLLAGGNEQFF. The CDR3 coding sequence is TGTGCCAGCAGTTTTCTCCTAGCGGGAGGGAATGAGCAGTTCTTC.

CDR3 nucleotides: TGCGCCACCAGACCCGGACAGCTACAGTCTGTCCAAGAGACCCAGTACTTC. Translating gives CATRPGQLQSVQETQYF. The chain carries TRBV5-1 and TRBJ2-5; D possibly corresponds to TRBD1 (6 bases). The germline CDR1 and CDR2 sequences are SGHRS and YFSETQ. Trimming stripped 9 bases from V and 1 base from J, with 25 bases between. The CDR3 consists of 17 residues.

V usage is TRBV27 and J usage is TRBJ2-1; D is perhaps TRBD1 (5 bases). CDR1 is MNHEY and CDR2 is SMNVEV in the germline V gene (reference sequence). The CDR3 runs to 13 residues. V was cut by 3 bases and J by 8 bases, with 11 bases left in between. DNA for the CDR3: TGTGCCAGCAGTTTCTTATGGGGCCATGAGCAGTTCTTC. This gives the protein CASSFLWGHEQFF.

The J gene is TRBJ1-2, the V gene TRBV6-5, with D uncertain. The V end was cut by 6 bases, the J end by 7 bases, with 12 bases between. CDR1 and CDR2 (germline): MNHEY, SVGAGI. This CDR3 spans 12 amino acids. The CDR3 reads CASSLQRGGYTF. The CDR3 DNA sequence: TGTGCCAGCAGCCTACAACGGGGTGGCTACACCTTC.

This chain joins TRBV28 and TRBJ2-7; possibly TRBD2 for D (5 bases). Germline-derived CDR1 and CDR2 are MDHEN and SYDVKM. The ends were cut back, 5 bases at V and 5 bases at J, with 16 bases in the middle. This CDR3 contains 14 residues. CDR3 in DNA: TGTGCCAGCAGTCCCTCTCGCGGACTCGACGAGCAGTACTTC. Translated: CASSPSRGLDEQYF.

The V and J genes are TRBV6-2 or TRBV6-3 and TRBJ1-5; D is ambiguous. Per the germline V gene, CDR1 is MNHEY and CDR2 is SVGEGT. V was shortened by 4 bases and J by 2 bases, with 12 bases between the two germline ends. The CDR3 loop spans 15 amino acids. The CDR3 is CASSFSGVGNQPQHF. CDR3 bases: TGTGCCAGCAGTTTCTCCGGGGTCGGCAATCAGCCCCAGCATTTT.

The V and J genes are TRBV24-1 and TRBJ1-5, with 8 bases fitting TRBD1. Per germline, CDR1 KGHDR and CDR2 SFDVKD. The CDR3 has 19 amino acids. V gave up 2 bases and J gave up 7 bases; unmatched junction bases: 18. The CDR3 here is CATSDSLPGQALRGQPQHF. The CDR3 DNA reads TGTGCCACCAGTGATTCCTTGCCGGGACAGGCGCTTCGGGGGCAGCCCCAGCATTTT.

The genes are TRBV6-2 or TRBV6-3 and TRBJ1-3; TRBD1 is a possible D gene (6 bases). Trimming shortened V by 6 bases and J by 0 bases, and 9 bases separated the two germline ends. The germline V gene has CDR1 MNHEY and CDR2 SVGEGT. The length of the CDR3 is 14 residues. As DNA, the CDR3 is TGTGCCAGCAGCTGGACAGTCTCTGGAAACACCATATATTTT. It specifies CASSWTVSGNTIYF.

The CDR3 here is CASSLGRLAGGPDEQFF. Written as DNA, the CDR3 is TGTGCCAGCAGCTTGGGGCGACTAGCGGGGGGGCCTGATGAGCAGTTCTTC. The gene calls are TRBV5-8 and TRBJ2-1, with 14 bases lining up with TRBD2. Trimming took 0 bases from V and 8 from J; bases not matched to a gene: 7. The CDR3 extends over 17 amino acids. Germline CDR1 is SGHTS and CDR2 is YDEGEE.

The rearrangement uses TRBV28 and TRBJ1-5, with D possibly matching TRBD1 (5 bases). From germline, CDR1 is MDHEN and CDR2 SYDVKM. CDR3 size: 16 residues. Between the trimmed V and J ends, which lost 4 bases and 6 bases, there was a span of 19 bases. The CDR3 region has the DNA TGTGCCAGCAGTTCGGGAGGGCAGGGAATTTTTCAGCCCCAGCATTTT. Amino acid sequence: CASSSGGQGIFQPQHF.